One T cell receptor beta chain is described in this entry. In the original processing: Estimates of nucleated cell counts were drawn from the amplification of reference gene primers. TCRdb keeps only in-frame clones here, not all; method: immunoSEQ multiplex PCR. That table gives V, J and clone size, and the DNA gave D and trimming. The sample includes some 300,000 clones, approximately 90% of them seen just once. Germline CDR1 reads KGHSH; CDR2 reads LQKENI. Trimming shortened V by 1 base and J by 0 bases, and 7 bases separated the two germline ends. The CDR3 loop spans 15 amino acids. The data originate from a study of blood T cell repertoires in COVID-19. The wider study: Samples of COVID-19 (acute and convalescent) were obtained from the United States, Italy and Spain. The analysed material was cDNA or gDNA that came from T cells, B-cell-depleted T cells, or PBMCs.

The TCR originated in a woman aged 25 to 39 who had recovered from COVID-19. The J gene is TRBJ1-5, the V gene TRBV18, with unresolved D. Sequenced: peripheral blood. The CDR3 DNA reads TGTGCCAGCTCACCACTCGGGAATAGCAATCAGCCCCAGCATTTT. It yields the protein CASSPLGNSNQPQHF.